This T cell receptor (beta chain) emerged from a study of cytomegalovirus exposure and HLA in healthy donors. V was trimmed by 1 base and J by 6 bases, leaving 31 bases between them. Germline loops: CDR1 MDHEN, CDR2 SYDVKM. The CDR3 spans 20 residues. This PCR relied on a set of 60 Vbeta primers and 13 Jbeta primers. TCRdb's copy holds only in-frame clones and misses some; the assay was immunoSEQ multiplex PCR. With 90,000 to 130,000 clones in the sample, the ten largest clones hold 6.8%. The study's findings and limits: Among TCR beta chains, those listed as cytomegalovirus-associated numbered around 160. Productive rates of about 87% or about 30% were seen for most TCR beta V segments in an earlier analysis.

As regards this clone: Its antigen is undetermined.

The rearrangement uses TRBV28 and TRBJ2-7; maybe TRBD2 (7 bases). Sequenced sample: PBMCs. This receptor was identified in a man between 40 and 49 years old in good health and CMV-seropositive. The CDR3 DNA is TGTGCCAGCAGTTTATCTTTAGGGGGAGGGAGAACCAGGGCGACTGGCGAGCAGTACTTC. Amino acids: CASSLSLGGGRTRATGEQYF.